Below are 31 T cell receptor beta chains sequenced from a single sample in a study of CD8 T cells in ankylosing spondylitis. TCRdb independently ran MiXCR on the 5' RACE reads; one entry per CDR3 protein. The repertoire consists of over 400,000 distinct CDR3 sequences, with 25% to 30% occurring once and the leading ten covering roughly 1%. Study outcomes and limitations: Characteristic, it appeared, of ankylosing spondylitis blood was a TCR beta motif of seven or eight highly homologous variants.

Their recognized antigens are unknown. Sequences were obtained from blood, either unsorted or a sorted T cell fraction (not recorded which). The source of these receptors is a male donor with ankylosing spondylitis.

This chain connects TRBV24-1 to TRBJ2-2; D may be TRBD1 (7 bases). Germline values: CDR1 KGHDR, CDR2 SFDVKD. The germline V and J ends were trimmed by 1 base and 1 base, with 21 bases remaining between them. The CDR3 covers 20 residues. The CDR3 region is CATSDLEGLNTGENTGELFF. The CDR3 DNA reads TGTGCCACCAGTGATTTAGAAGGACTAAACACAGGGGAGAACACCGGGGAGCTGTTTTTT.

This clonotype has more than one count but fewer than ten. The rearrangement uses TRBV6-1 and TRBJ2-1; 7 bases agree with TRBD2. Looked up from germline, CDR1 is MNHNS and CDR2 is SASEGT. This CDR3 has 14 amino acids. The ends lost 6 bases at V and 10 bases at J; junction bases unmatched: 12. The CDR3 nucleotides are TGTGCCAGCAGACCGGGGCTAGCGGCCCCCGAGCAGTTCTTC. It is translated as CASRPGLAAPEQFF.

The table lists this clonotype with a few counts. The V gene is TRBV7-2, the J gene TRBJ1-6; D not certain. With 5 bases removed from V and 9 bases from J, the gap between germline ends came to 8 bases. Germline assignment: CDR1 SGHTA and CDR2 FQGNSA. CDR3 length: 12 residues. The CDR3 here is CASSTSFSPLHF. CDR3 DNA: TGTGCCAGCAGCACTTCTTTTTCACCCCTCCACTTT. The variable domain in full, completed from reference TRBV7-2 and TRBJ1-6, reads GAGVSQSPSNKVTEKGKDVELRCDPISGHTALYWYRQSLGQGLEFLIYFQGNSAPDKSGLPSDRFSAERTGGSVSTLTIQRTQQEDSAVYLCASSTSFSPLHFGNGTRLTVT.

This clonotype showed up many times. This chain joins TRBV12-3 or TRBV12-4 and TRBJ2-7, with TRBD1 as a possible D gene (5 bases). CDR3 size: 14 residues. V gave up 3 bases and J gave up 8 bases, with 17 bases separating them. CDR3 nucleotides: TGTGCCAGCAGTTTGAGACAGACAAAGTTCAAGCAGTACTTC. It is translated as CASSLRQTKFKQYF.

The chain links TRBV7-6 to TRBJ2-3; the D gene is possibly TRBD1 (6 bases). Germline V gene lookup returns CDR1 SGHVS and CDR2 FNYEAQ. V was shortened by 5 bases and J by 6 bases, with 15 bases between the two germline ends. This CDR3 spans 14 amino acids. This CDR3 reads CASSQGQIQDTQYF. Written as DNA, the CDR3 is TGTGCCAGCAGCCAGGGACAAATTCAGGATACGCAGTATTTT.

The chain joins TRBV24-1 to TRBJ2-1; maybe TRBD2 (5 bases). CDR1 is KGHDR, CDR2 SFDVKD, per germline. CDR3 size: 18 residues. Trimming cost V 4 bases and J 0 bases, with 18 bases left between them. Here the CDR3 DNA reads TGTGCCACCAGTGACCCCTCCTCCGGTGGGAGCTCCTACAATGAGCAGTTCTTC. Protein: CATSDPSSGGSSYNEQFF.

This clonotype was recorded many times. The V call is TRBV5-6, the J call TRBJ2-1; weak D call: TRBD1 (5 bases). The CDR3 totals 14 residues. Germline V gene lookup returns CDR1 SGHDT and CDR2 YYEEEE. Trimming removed 2 bases from V and 3 bases from J, with 9 bases in between. The CDR3 reads CASSFLRDYNEQFF. In DNA, the CDR3 is TGTGCCAGCAGCTTTCTCAGGGACTACAATGAGCAGTTCTTC.

This clonotype was counted a few times. This chain links TRBV5-1 with TRBJ2-3, with 9 positions matching TRBD1. V was clipped by 4 bases and J by 5 bases; unmatched bases: 8. Germline V gene data show CDR1 as SGHRS and CDR2 as YFSETQ. The CDR3 consists of 15 residues. The CDR3 here is CASSAEGQGLDTQYF. The DNA for the CDR3 is TGCGCCAGCAGCGCCGAGGGACAGGGATTAGATACGCAGTATTTT.

This chain links TRBV5-1 with TRBJ2-1; maybe TRBD1 (5 bases). This CDR3 is built from 16 residues. Germline assignment: CDR1 SGHRS and CDR2 YFSETQ. Trimming cost V 5 bases and J 9 bases, with 24 bases left between them. CDR3 in amino acids: CASSLEIGQGSSEQFF. The CDR3 DNA follows: TGCGCCAGCAGTCTGGAGATTGGGCAGGGTTCCAGTGAGCAGTTCTTC.

This clonotype was found a few times. V and J are TRBV7-8 and TRBJ1-1; perhaps TRBD1 as D (5 bases). Trimming stripped 7 bases from V and 1 base from J, with 13 bases between. The CDR3 has 14 residues. Germline assignment: CDR1 SGHVS and CDR2 FQNEAQ. CDR3 protein: CASTWDVANTEAFF. DNA for the CDR3: TGTGCCAGCACATGGGACGTAGCGAACACTGAAGCTTTCTTT. Full variable domain (missing parts from reference TRBV7-8 and TRBJ1-1): GAGVSQSPRYKVAKRGQDVALRCDPISGHVSLFWYQQALGQGPEFLTYFQNEAQLDKSGLPSDRFFAERPEGSVSTLKIQRTQQEDSAVYLCASTWDVANTEAFFGQGTRLTVV.

In nucleotides, the CDR3 is TGCAGCGGCATAGACACAGGGGGACAAGAGACCCAGTACTTC. Its protein product is CSGIDTGGQETQYF. The chain is built from TRBV29-1 and TRBJ2-5; 8 nucleotides agree with TRBD1. CDR1 SQVTM and CDR2 ANQGSEA come from the germline V gene. V lost 7 bases and J lost 2; bases outside the gene matches: 9. CDR3 size: 14 residues.

DNA of the CDR3: TGTGCCAGCCCCCTTAGTTTGCTAGCGAGCCACGAGCAGTACGTC. Its translation: CASPLSLLASHEQYV. The rearrangement links TRBV6-1 to TRBJ2-7, with D tentatively TRBD2 (6 bases). V was shortened by 8 bases and J by 5 bases, with 22 bases between the two germline ends. This CDR3 is 15 amino acids long. Per germline, CDR1 MNHNS and CDR2 SASEGT.

This clonotype came up a few times. The V gene is TRBV7-9, the J gene TRBJ2-1; 8 bases match TRBD1. Losses at the gene ends were 1 base for V and 4 bases for J; bases not matched to a gene: 3. Germline lookup yields CDR1 SEHNR and CDR2 FQNEAQ (reference sequence). The CDR3 runs 15 residues. The CDR3 region is CASSLGDRLYNEQFF. The CDR3 nucleotides read TGTGCCAGCAGCTTAGGGGACAGGCTATACAATGAGCAGTTCTTC. Using reference TRBV7-9 and TRBJ2-1 for the parts outside the CDR3, the full variable domain is DTGVSQNPRHKITKRGQNVTFRCDPISEHNRLYWYRQTLGQGPEFLTYFQNEAQLEKSRLLSDRFSAERPKGSFSTLEIQRTEQGDSAMYLCASSLGDRLYNEQFFGPGTRLTVL.

The J gene is TRBJ2-1, the V gene TRBV6-1, with TRBD1 identical over 7 bases. V gave up 5 bases and J gave up 8 bases; unmatched junction bases: 9. The CDR3 extends over 14 amino acids. Germline CDR1 reads MNHNS; CDR2 reads SASEGT. CDR3 amino acids: CASSPNRGSDEQFF. The CDR3, as DNA: TGTGCCAGCAGTCCGAACAGGGGTTCTGATGAGCAGTTCTTC.

This clonotype has only a few counts. The rearrangement joins TRBV29-1 to TRBJ1-4; no clear D gene. The CDR3 extends over 11 amino acids. Between the trimmed V and J ends, which lost 8 bases and 8 bases, there was a span of 12 bases. Germline CDR1 reads SQVTM; CDR2 reads ANQGSEA. For the CDR3, the DNA is TGCAGCCACTCCTCAAACGAAAAACTGTTTTTT. This encodes CSHSSNEKLFF.

This clonotype was observed a handful of times. DNA of the CDR3: TGTGCCAGCAGCTTCGCGACAGGGTTGCGGGAGACCCAGTACTTC. Protein: CASSFATGLRETQYF. V and J are TRBV11-2 and TRBJ2-5; TRBD1 matches at 7 bases. V shed 3 bases and J 5 bases; nucleotides not matched to a gene: 9. In germline, CDR1 is SGHAT, CDR2 FQNNGV. The length of the CDR3 is 15 residues.

This chain joins TRBV7-9 and TRBJ2-7, with D perhaps matching TRBD1 or TRBD2 (6 bases each). The ends were cut back, 8 bases at V and 3 bases at J, with 14 bases in the middle. CDR3 size: 13 residues. Germline CDR1 and CDR2: SEHNR and FQNEAQ (reference sequence). DNA of the CDR3: TGTGCCAGCGCAATTAAGGGGGGCTACGAGCAGTACGTC. Its translation is CASAIKGGYEQYV.

This clonotype was counted once. The rearrangement links TRBV6-1 to TRBJ2-7; 8 nucleotides match TRBD2. The germline V gene encodes CDR1 MNHNS and CDR2 SASEGT. Trimming cost V 4 bases and J 12 bases; bases outside gene matches: 5. CDR3 length: 11 amino acids. The CDR3 region has the DNA TGTGCCAGCAGTGGGACTAGCTTGTTGTACGTC. Translation gives CASSGTSLLYV.

This sequence joins TRBV7-2 and TRBJ2-1; D is possibly TRBD2 (6 bases). The V and J ends lost 5 bases and 10 bases respectively, with 18 bases between them. The CDR3 runs 14 residues. Germline loops: CDR1 SGHTA, CDR2 FQGNSA. CDR3 sequence reads: CASSTSLSVGEQFF. The CDR3 DNA follows: TGTGCCAGCAGCACTAGCTTGTCTGTAGGAGAGCAGTTCTTC.

This chain connects TRBV5-1 to TRBJ2-2; D ambiguous. The CDR3 sequence is 17 residues long. Looked up from germline, CDR1 is SGHRS and CDR2 is YFSETQ. Trimming cost V 0 bases and J 4 bases, with 16 bases left between them. The CDR3 is CASSLAGATWSTGELFF. CDR3 DNA sequence: TGCGCCAGCAGCTTGGCGGGTGCTACGTGGTCCACCGGGGAGCTGTTTTTT.

This clonotype was counted at least ten times. This rearrangement joins TRBV20-1 to TRBJ2-2; maybe TRBD1 (6 bases). CDR3 length equals 17 residues. Between the trimmed V and J ends, which lost 0 bases and 3 bases, there was a span of 17 bases. Germline-derived CDR1 and CDR2 are DFQATT and SNEGSKA (reference sequence). The CDR3 DNA sequence: TGCAGTGCTAGAGATACAGGGTCCGGGCTCGACACCGGGGAGCTGTTTTTT. Translating it yields CSARDTGSGLDTGELFF.

The chain employs TRBV11-3 and TRBJ2-3, with D unclear. This CDR3 is built from 13 residues. The germline CDR1 and CDR2 sequences are SGHNT and YENEEA. V lost 5 bases, J lost 2 bases, and 8 bases lay in between. The CDR3 loop reads CASSRALTDTQYF. The CDR3 DNA reads as TGTGCCAGCAGCCGGGCCCTCACAGATACGCAGTATTTT. The whole variable domain, filled in from reference TRBV11-3 and TRBJ2-3, reads EAGVVQSPRYKIIEKKQPVAFWCNPISGHNTLYWYLQNLGQGPELLIRYENEEAVDDSQLPKDRFSAERLKGVDSTLKIQPAELGDSAVYLCASSRALTDTQYFGPGTRLTVL.

V is TRBV7-9 and J is TRBJ2-2; TRBD1 is a possible D gene (5 bases). Trimming pared 5 bases from V and 3 bases from J, leaving 10 bases between. Germline V gene lookup returns CDR1 SEHNR and CDR2 FQNEAQ (reference sequence). This CDR3 region has 14 residues. The CDR3 DNA sequence: TGTGCCAGCAGCCCAAGACAGCACACCGGGGAGCTGTTTTTT. This sequence encodes CASSPRQHTGELFF.

The V call is TRBV15, the J call TRBJ2-1, with 9 bases that match TRBD2. With 2 bases clipped from V and 4 bases from J, the junction kept 12 bases outside the gene matches. There are 18 residues in the CDR3. CDR1 LNHNV and CDR2 YYDKDF come from the germline V gene (reference sequence). The CDR3 sequence is CATSRPKRSSGDYNEQFF. The CDR3, as DNA: TGTGCCACCAGCAGACCAAAAAGATCTAGCGGGGATTACAATGAGCAGTTCTTC.

This clonotype was seen more than once but under ten times. This chain joins TRBV9 and TRBJ1-2; tentative D call: TRBD1 (6 bases). Trimming shortened V by 3 bases and J by 4 bases, and 13 bases separated the two germline ends. The germline V gene has CDR1 SGDLS and CDR2 YYNGEE. The CDR3 covers 14 residues. CDR3 region: CASSAARDIYGYTF. The CDR3 coding sequence is TGTGCCAGCAGCGCAGCCCGGGACATCTATGGCTACACCTTC.

There are many counts of this clonotype. The chain links TRBV4-2 to TRBJ1-1; D remains ambiguous. Germline CDR1 reads LGHNA; CDR2 reads YNFKEQ. The V and J ends lost 4 bases and 11 bases respectively, with 17 bases between them. The CDR3 extends over 13 amino acids. The CDR3 nucleotides are TGTGCCAGCAGCCCCGGGTTCCCGCCCGGGGCTTTCTTT. Translating it yields CASSPGFPPGAFF.

V gene TRBV12-3 or TRBV12-4 combines with J gene TRBJ1-5, with 8 positions matching TRBD1. Unmatched junction bases numbered 13, after V lost 7 bases and J lost 5 bases. This CDR3 region has 16 residues. CDR3 DNA: TGTGCCAGCACCCTGCGAGCGGGACAGGTCTATCAGCCCCAGCATTTT. It translates to CASTLRAGQVYQPQHF.

The chain recombines TRBV3-1 with TRBJ1-2; D ambiguous. V was pared by 4 bases and J by 5 bases, with 17 bases between. The CDR3 spans 15 residues. Germline loops: CDR1 LGHDT, CDR2 YNNKEL (reference sequence). Here the CDR3 reads CASSPPMPTGYGYTF. DNA of the CDR3: TGTGCCAGCAGCCCTCCGATGCCGACTGGTTATGGCTACACCTTC.

This clonotype was counted only a few times. The gene calls are TRBV29-1 and TRBJ1-4; D is possibly TRBD1 (5 bases). This CDR3 has 14 amino acids. Trimming removed 6 bases from V and 7 bases from J, with 18 bases in between. Germline CDR1 is SQVTM and CDR2 is ANQGSEA. The CDR3 loop reads CSVTGAGPGEKLFF. CDR3 DNA: TGCAGCGTGACCGGGGCAGGGCCCGGTGAAAAACTGTTTTTT.

This clonotype was detected ten times or more. The chain uses TRBV5-4 and TRBJ2-1, with D hard to call. The CDR3 has 13 residues. The V gene lost 1 base and the J gene lost 6 bases, with 8 bases spanning the gap. Germline V CDR1 and CDR2: SGHNT, YYREEE (reference sequence). In nucleotides, the CDR3 is TGTGCCAGCAGCTTGTTCGGCACCAATGAGCAGTTCTTC. Translated, it gives CASSLFGTNEQFF.

The rearrangement links TRBV7-9 to TRBJ2-3, with TRBD2 as a possible D gene (6 bases). V lost 1 base and J 0 bases, leaving 8 bases between the germline ends. The CDR3 runs to 15 residues. Per the germline V gene, CDR1 is SEHNR and CDR2 is FQNEAQ (reference sequence). CDR3 sequence (DNA): TGTGCCAGCAGCTTAGGTAGCGGAAGCACAGATACGCAGTATTTT. Translating it yields CASSLGSGSTDTQYF.